This T cell receptor beta chain was retrieved from a study of T cell responses to AZD1222 COVID-19 vaccine. With 3 bases removed from V and 3 bases from J, the gap between germline ends came to 27 bases. Germline V gene data show CDR1 as GTSNPN and CDR2 as SVGIG (reference sequence). The CDR3 covers 20 residues. With regard to this clone: Its matching antigen is unknown.

Study-wide points: Repertoire samples came only from after the peak T cell response. Among spike-specific TCRs, nearly half reportedly target unmutated variant regions. Recipients of AZD1222 seropositive at baseline numbered only 6 or 7. With dominance at 160-218 and 743-854, vaccine-associated CD4 TCRs spanned spike.

Assay used: immunoSEQ multiplex PCR; TCRdb lists only in-frame clones, some missing. The sample yields more than 95,000 clones, roughly 90% seen once. The gene calls are TRBV30 and TRBJ2-6, with a weak D call TRBD2 (7 bases). The source material was peripheral blood, sampled 28 days after the second AZD1222 dose. This sequence originates from an adult who received the AZD1222 COVID-19 vaccine. CDR3 sequence (DNA): TGTGCCTGGAGGGGGGGGAGACAGGTAAAGGCTCTGGTTGGGGCCAACGTCCTGACTTTC. This sequence encodes CAWRGGRQVKALVGANVLTF.